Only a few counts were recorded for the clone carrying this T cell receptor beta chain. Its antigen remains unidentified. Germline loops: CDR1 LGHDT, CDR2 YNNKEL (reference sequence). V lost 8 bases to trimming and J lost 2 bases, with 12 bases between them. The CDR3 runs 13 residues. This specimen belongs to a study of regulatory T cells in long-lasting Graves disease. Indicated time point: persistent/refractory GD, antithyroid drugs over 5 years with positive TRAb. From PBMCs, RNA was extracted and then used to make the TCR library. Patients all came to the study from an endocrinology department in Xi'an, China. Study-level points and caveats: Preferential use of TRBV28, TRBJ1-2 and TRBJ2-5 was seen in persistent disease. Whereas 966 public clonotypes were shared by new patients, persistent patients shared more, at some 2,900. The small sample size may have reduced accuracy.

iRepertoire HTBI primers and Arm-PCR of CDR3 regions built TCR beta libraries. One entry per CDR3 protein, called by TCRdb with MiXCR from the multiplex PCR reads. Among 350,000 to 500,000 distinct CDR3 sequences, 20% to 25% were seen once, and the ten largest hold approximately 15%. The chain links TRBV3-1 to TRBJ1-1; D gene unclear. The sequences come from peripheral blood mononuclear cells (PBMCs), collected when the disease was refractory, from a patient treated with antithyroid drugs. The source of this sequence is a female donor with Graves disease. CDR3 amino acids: CASGNGGNTEAFF. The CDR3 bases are TGTGCCAGCGGTAACGGAGGTAACACTGAAGCTTTCTTT.